This is a list of T cell receptor beta chains from one sample in a study of neurological immune-mediated disorders. One entry per CDR3 protein results from TCRdb running MiXCR on the 5' RACE reads. Here the sample spans about 44,000 distinct CDR3 sequences, roughly 21% being singletons. Sample: PBMCs. Receptor source: a man in his 60s with HTLV-1-associated myelopathy (HAM/TSP). CDR3s include the opening cysteine and the closing phenylalanine or tryptophan. D genes are given only for firm matches. Only part of the rows carry a size: once, few, many, or a class if the clone is expanded.

clone_size	d_call	v_call	j_call	cdr3_nt	cdr3_aa
many	NA	TRBV20-1	TRBJ2-7	TGCAGTGCTAGTCTCTTGGGGGATGCGCCGCAGTACTTC	CSASLLGDAPQYF
few	NA	TRBV7-2	TRBJ1-5	TGTGCCAGCAGCGAACGACGGGGCGGAGTTCAGCCCCAGCATTTT	CASSERRGGVQPQHF
many	NA	TRBV4-1	TRBJ1-1	TGCGCCAGCAGCAGCGGCGGTTCTATGAACACTGAAGCTTTCTTT	CASSSGGSMNTEAFF
NA	NA	TRBV9	TRBJ2-1	TGTGCCAGCAGCGTTGGGTTTACAGGGGCGGGGAATGAGCAGTTCTTC	CASSVGFTGAGNEQFF
many	TRBD2	TRBV20-1	TRBJ2-2	TGCAGTGCTAGAGGGACTAGCGGGAGGGCCTTGGTAACCGGGGAGCTGTTTTTT	CSARGTSGRALVTGELFF
many	NA	TRBV5-1	TRBJ2-6	TGCGCCAGCAGCTTGGCGGGTTTCCAGGGAAGCCTCTCTGGGGCCAACGTCCTGACTTTC	CASSLAGFQGSLSGANVLTF
many	NA	TRBV3-1	TRBJ2-5	TGTGCCAGCAGCCGGGGGAGAGGAGAGACCCAGTACTTC	CASSRGRGETQYF
many	TRBD2	TRBV18	TRBJ2-1	TGTGCCAGCTCACCTACTTTAGCGGGAGGGCGCTACAATGAGCAGTTCTTC	CASSPTLAGGRYNEQFF
many	NA	TRBV4-1	TRBJ2-1	TGCGCCAGCAGCCAAGCCTGGGATAGCTCCTACAATGAGCAGTTCTTC	CASSQAWDSSYNEQFF
few	TRBD1	TRBV6-1	TRBJ2-2	TGTGCCAGCACCTCCGGGACAGGGGGCTCTTGGGAGCTGTTTTTT	CASTSGTGGSWELFF
many	NA	TRBV5-1	TRBJ1-1	TGCGCCAGCAGCGAACAGGCCCTCGGAGGAACTGAAGCTTTCTTT	CASSEQALGGTEAFF
many	TRBD1	TRBV27	TRBJ1-1	TGTGCCAGCAGTTTCGAACAGGGGGCGTTTGCTTTCTTT	CASSFEQGAFAFF
many	NA	TRBV29-1	TRBJ2-3	TGCAGCGTTGTACGGGCCGGTACAAGCACAGATACGCAGTATTTT	CSVVRAGTSTDTQYF
NA	NA	TRBV18	TRBJ1-4	TGTGCCAGCTCACCGGGACGGTCTGCAACTAATGAAAAACTGTTTTTT	CASSPGRSATNEKLFF
many	NA	TRBV5-1	TRBJ2-6	TGCGCCAGCAGCTTAGGGGGGAGCCCCCCTGGGGCCAACGTCCTGACTTTC	CASSLGGSPPGANVLTF
many	NA	TRBV28	TRBJ2-1	TGTGCCAGCAGTTTATCGGCAGACCCGGACGATGAGCAGTTCTTC	CASSLSADPDDEQFF
once	NA	TRBV20-1	TRBJ2-2	TGCAGTGCTAGAGGTTGGAACACCAGGGAGCTGTTTTTC	CSARGWNTRELFF
NA	TRBD2	TRBV29-1	TRBJ2-1	TGCAGCGTTGGCGGGACTAGCGGGAGGTCCTACGATGAGCAGTGCTTC	CSVGGTSGRSYDEQCF
many	TRBD1	TRBV5-1	TRBJ2-7	TGCGCCAGCAGCCGGGGACAGGGCACCTACGAGCAGTACTTC	CASSRGQGTYEQYF
many	NA	TRBV10-3	TRBJ2-7	TGTGCCATCAGTTTGGACGCAGGATACGAGCAGTACTTC	CAISLDAGYEQYF